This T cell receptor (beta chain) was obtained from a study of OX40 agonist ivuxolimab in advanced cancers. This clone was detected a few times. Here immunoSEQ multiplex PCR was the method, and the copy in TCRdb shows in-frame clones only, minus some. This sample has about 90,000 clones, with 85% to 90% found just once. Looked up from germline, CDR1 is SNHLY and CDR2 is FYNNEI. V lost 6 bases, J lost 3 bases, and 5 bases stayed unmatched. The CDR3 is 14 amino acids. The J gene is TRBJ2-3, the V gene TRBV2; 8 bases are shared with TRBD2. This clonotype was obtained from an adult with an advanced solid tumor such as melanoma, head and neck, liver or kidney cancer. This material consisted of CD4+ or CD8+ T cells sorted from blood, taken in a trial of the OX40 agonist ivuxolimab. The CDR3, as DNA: TGTGCCAGCAGGACGGGAGGGGGGACAGATACGCAGTATTTT. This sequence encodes CASRTGGGTDTQYF.